This T cell receptor beta chain comes out of a study of blood T cell repertoires in COVID-19 (dated by TCRdb to the early 2020s). Turning to the overall study: Samples from collaborators originated in the United States, Italy and Spain and spanned both the acute and convalescent phases of COVID-19. The dataset comprised deeply sampled blood TCRbeta repertoires from subjects exposed to, actively infected with, or recovered from COVID-19. The samples were drawn from the first 160 participants of the ongoing ImmuneRACE study and from over 950 subjects provided by 6 global collaborators. Where HLA class I and class II types were available, the types were taken from metadata supplied by the sample provider, not from assay-based typing. The repertoires were made available in a free public database intended to serve as a resource for research on the immune response to SARS-CoV-2. A de-identified subject ID, COVID-19 status, age in years and sex were almost always included in the sample metadata. The material from the prospective study consisted of cDNA or gDNA derived from T cells, B-cell-depleted T cells, or PBMCs. On the study overall, not on this receptor specifically: The amount of clinical and demographic metadata varied by source and participant and was provided uncurated.

Each collaborating institution followed its own protocols to collect whole blood in K2EDTA tubes. For TCRbeta analysis, collaborators shipped samples as frozen whole blood, isolated PBMCs, or DNA extracted from either of those sample types. Sequences SGDLS (CDR1) and YYNGEE (CDR2) are obtained from the germline V gene. V gives up 0 bases and J gives up 0 bases, and the segment between their germline ends measures 9 bases. The CDR3 runs 15 residues from the cysteine to the phenylalanine. Only the CDR3 region is kept as DNA, spanning 45 bases read in frame from base 1. Details on this clone: The specificity of this receptor is unknown. Base qualities are not recorded, but no much larger clone differs from it by a single base.

TCRbeta CDR3 regions were amplified from genomic DNA using the immunoSEQ Assay, a bias-controlled multiplex PCR. In the authors' own workflow: The number of nucleated cells in each sample was estimated from the amplification of reference gene primers within the assay. To quantify the absolute abundance of each unique TCRbeta CDR3 rearrangement, sequence reads were collapsed and filtered. Productive Simpson clonality was computed per sample as the square root of Simpson's diversity index over productive rearrangements. The table was pulled from immuneACCESS by TCRdb, which kept in-frame rearrangements only. Such tables lose some clones; where checked, under half of the loss comes from unresolved V genes, and the rest has no known cause. V, J and clone size derive from that table, while D and trimming were established from the DNA sequence. This sample comprises about 110,000 clones, approximately 67% of them detected only once. Of the sample, 6% to 8% falls within the top ten clones.

The specimen sequenced was peripheral blood. The origin of this receptor is an older woman with acute or convalescent COVID-19. This chain joins TRBV9 to TRBJ1-2; the D gene lacks a confident call. The CDR3 loop reads CASSVGANSNYGYTF. At the DNA level, the sequence is TGTGCCAGCAGCGTAGGGGCAAACTCTAACTATGGCTACACCTTC.